This TCR beta chain was recorded in a study of regulatory T cells in long-lasting Graves disease (dated by TCRdb to about 2021). Looking at the study overall: Persistent Graves' disease was defined as antithyroid drug treatment for over 5 years with persistently positive TSH receptor autoantibodies. Persistent Graves' disease patients were compared with newly diagnosed Graves' disease patients by peripheral blood TCR sequencing and RNA sequencing. The study was registered as a clinical trial and conducted in China. A total of 35 or so samples were covered by TCR sequencing, comprising approximately 13 persistent and 20 or so newly diagnosed Graves' disease patients. Antithyroid drugs had been taken for around 9.8 years on average by persistent Graves' disease patients in the clinical cohort. General findings and caveats noted by the study authors: Only the TCR beta chain was sequenced and analyzed. The small sample size was acknowledged by the authors as a limitation that may reduce accuracy. TRBV28, TRBJ1-2 and TRBJ2-5 were preferentially used in persistent disease, while TRBV20-1 and TRBJ2-1 were favored in newly diagnosed disease. Persistent Graves' disease patients showed lower TCR Shannon entropy and fewer highly expanded clones than newly diagnosed patients, suggesting clonal expansion. Patients with persistent disease shared more public clonotypes (approximately 2,500) than newly diagnosed patients did (around 1,000). Because the primary lesion, thyroid tissue, could not be accessed, the study looked at peripheral blood alone.

The library was built by means of multiplex PCR. The instrument given in TCRdb is Illumina HiSeq 4000. TCR beta libraries were built with iRepertoire HTBI primers and Arm-PCR amplification of CDR3 regions. Before sequencing, the PCR products underwent gel purification. As for the original processing: Gene usage analysis of CDR3 amino acid clonotypes relied on the approximately 62 TRBV and more than twelve TRBJ segments identified across samples. Filtered high-quality paired reads were merged into contigs using COPE and FqMerger. BLAST was used to align contigs to IMGT TRBV, TRBD and TRBJ reference genes, and CDR3 was defined according to IMGT. Any clonotype with a frequency above 0.1% was counted as a highly expanded clone. Repertoire diversity was measured by Shannon entropy, and V-J evenness by the Gini coefficient. Clonotypes shared by more than one individual were considered public. The public reads were run again by TCRdb, first through fastp at Q25 and then through MiXCR, and only productive beta chains were kept. CDR3 protein duplicates are merged, each entry listing the most common genes and DNA. Here the V and J calls rest on TCRdb's processing, not on the authors' analysis. The sample has more than 650,000 distinct CDR3 sequences on record, approximately 31% of them singletons. The ten biggest clones cover 40% to 50% of the sample.

Trimming costs V 6 bases and J 8 bases, and their ends lie 22 bases apart. Via the germline V gene, CDR1 is MRHNA and CDR2 SNTAGT. From the cysteine through the phenylalanine, the CDR3 covers 15 amino acids. Only CDR3 DNA remains: 45 bases, in frame from the first base. The meaning of the sample's time point label: persistent/refractory GD, antithyroid drugs over 5 years with positive TRAb. RNA was extracted from PBMCs in TRIzol for both TCR sequencing and RNA sequencing. The diagnosis of Graves' disease followed American Thyroid Association guidelines. Patients were recruited from an endocrinology department in Xi'an, China. Each patient gave approximately 9.7 milliliters of peripheral blood, collected in an EDTA anticoagulant tube. Ficoll Paque Plus density gradient separation was used to isolate PBMCs, and no further T cell sorting was done. An Agilent 2100 Bioanalyzer and agarose gel were used to check RNA quality, and a NanoDrop 2000 was used to measure RNA concentration.

This clonotype was seen at least ten times. Its antigen specificity is not known. It has no much larger one-base neighbor in the sample; base qualities were not kept. The chain joins TRBV6-4 to TRBJ1-2, with TRBD1 perhaps the D gene, on 5 matching bases. The source is a female donor with Graves disease. The specimen was peripheral blood mononuclear cells (PBMCs), collected when the disease was refractory, from a patient treated with antithyroid drugs. The bases read TGTGCCAGCAGCCCGAGGACGGGGACCCCTGGGGGCTACACCTTC. Its product reads: CASSPRTGTPGGYTF.